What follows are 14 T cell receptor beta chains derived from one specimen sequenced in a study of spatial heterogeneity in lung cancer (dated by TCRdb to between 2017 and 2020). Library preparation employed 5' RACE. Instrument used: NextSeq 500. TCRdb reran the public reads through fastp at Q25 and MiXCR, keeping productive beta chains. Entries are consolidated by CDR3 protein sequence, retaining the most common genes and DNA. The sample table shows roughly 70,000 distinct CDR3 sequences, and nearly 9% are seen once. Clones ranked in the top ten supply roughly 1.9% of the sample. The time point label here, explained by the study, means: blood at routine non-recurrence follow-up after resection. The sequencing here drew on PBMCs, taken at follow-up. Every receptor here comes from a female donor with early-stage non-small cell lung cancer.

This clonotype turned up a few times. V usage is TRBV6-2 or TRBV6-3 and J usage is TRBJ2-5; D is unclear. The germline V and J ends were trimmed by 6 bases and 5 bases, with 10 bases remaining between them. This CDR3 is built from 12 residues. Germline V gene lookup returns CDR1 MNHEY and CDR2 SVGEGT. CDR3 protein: CASRTNGETQYF. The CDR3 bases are TGTGCCAGCAGAACAAATGGGGAGACCCAGTACTTC.

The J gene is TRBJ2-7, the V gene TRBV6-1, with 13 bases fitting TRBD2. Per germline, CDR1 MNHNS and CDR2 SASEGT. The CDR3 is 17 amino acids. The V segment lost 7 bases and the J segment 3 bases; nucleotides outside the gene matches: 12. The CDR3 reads CASTPQALAGGGYEQYF. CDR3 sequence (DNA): TGTGCCAGCACCCCCCAGGCACTAGCGGGAGGGGGCTACGAGCAGTACTTC.

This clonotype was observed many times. The CDR3 here is CAISELGGTYGYTF. The CDR3 bases are TGTGCCATCAGTGAGCTAGGGGGGACGTATGGCTACACCTTC. This sequence joins TRBV10-3 and TRBJ1-2; D perhaps matches TRBD1 (6 bases). This CDR3 has 14 amino acids. The V gene lost 2 bases and the J gene lost 5 bases, with 12 bases spanning the gap. Germline CDR1 ENHRY, CDR2 SYGVKD.

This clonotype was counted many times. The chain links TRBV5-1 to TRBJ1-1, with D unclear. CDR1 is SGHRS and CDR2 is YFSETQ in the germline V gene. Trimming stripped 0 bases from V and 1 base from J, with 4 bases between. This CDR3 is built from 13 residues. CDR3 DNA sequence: TGCGCCAGCAGCTTGGTACCGAACACTGAAGCTTTCTTT. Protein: CASSLVPNTEAFF.

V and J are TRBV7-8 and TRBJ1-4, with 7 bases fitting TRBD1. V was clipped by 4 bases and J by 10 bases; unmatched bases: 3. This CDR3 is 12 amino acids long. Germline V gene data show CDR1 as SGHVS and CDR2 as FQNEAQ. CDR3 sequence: CASSSRQGKLFF. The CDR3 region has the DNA TGTGCCAGCAGCTCGCGACAGGGAAAACTGTTTTTT.

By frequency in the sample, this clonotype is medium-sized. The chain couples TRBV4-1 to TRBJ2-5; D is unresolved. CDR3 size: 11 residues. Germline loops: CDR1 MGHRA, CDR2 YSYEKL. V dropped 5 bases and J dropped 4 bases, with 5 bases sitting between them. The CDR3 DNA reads TGCGCCAGCAGCTTACGAGAGACCCAGTACTTC. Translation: CASSLRETQYF.

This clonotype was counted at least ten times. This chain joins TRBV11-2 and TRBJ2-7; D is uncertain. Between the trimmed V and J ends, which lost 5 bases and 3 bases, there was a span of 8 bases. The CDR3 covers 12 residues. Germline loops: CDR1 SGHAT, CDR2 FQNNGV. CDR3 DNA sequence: TGTGCCAGCAGCCCCTCCGGCTACGAGCAGTACTTC. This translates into CASSPSGYEQYF. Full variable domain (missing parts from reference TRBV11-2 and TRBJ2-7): EAGVAQSPRYKIIEKRQSVAFWCNPISGHATLYWYQQILGQGPKLLIQFQNNGVVDDSQLPKDRFSAERLKGVDSTLKIQPAKLEDSAVYLCASSPSGYEQYFGPGTRLTVT.

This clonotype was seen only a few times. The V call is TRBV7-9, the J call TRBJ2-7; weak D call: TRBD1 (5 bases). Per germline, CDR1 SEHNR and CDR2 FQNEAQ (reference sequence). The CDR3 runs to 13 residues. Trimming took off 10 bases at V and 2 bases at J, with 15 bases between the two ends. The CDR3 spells CATAGFIPYEQYF. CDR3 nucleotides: TGTGCCACTGCAGGGTTTATCCCCTACGAGCAGTACTTC.

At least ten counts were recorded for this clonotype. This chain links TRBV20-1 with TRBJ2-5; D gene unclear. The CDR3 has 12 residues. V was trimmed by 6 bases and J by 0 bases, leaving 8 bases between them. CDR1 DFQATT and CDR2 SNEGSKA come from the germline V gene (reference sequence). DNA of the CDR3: TGCAGTGCCCCTCGTAACCAAGAGACCCAGTACTTC. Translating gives CSAPRNQETQYF.

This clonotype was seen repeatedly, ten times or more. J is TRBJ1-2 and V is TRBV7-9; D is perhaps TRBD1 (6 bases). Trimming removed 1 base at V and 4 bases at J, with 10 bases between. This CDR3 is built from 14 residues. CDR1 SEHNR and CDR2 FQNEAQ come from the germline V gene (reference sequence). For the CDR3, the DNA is TGTGCCAGCAGCTTAGAACAGGGCGGCTATGGCTACACCTTC. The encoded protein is CASSLEQGGYGYTF.

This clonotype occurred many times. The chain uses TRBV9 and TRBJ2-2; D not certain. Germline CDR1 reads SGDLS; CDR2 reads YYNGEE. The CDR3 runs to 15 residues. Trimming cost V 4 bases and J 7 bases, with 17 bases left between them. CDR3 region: CASSREEWAGGELFF. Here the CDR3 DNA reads TGTGCCAGCAGCCGAGAGGAGTGGGCTGGCGGGGAGCTGTTTTTT.

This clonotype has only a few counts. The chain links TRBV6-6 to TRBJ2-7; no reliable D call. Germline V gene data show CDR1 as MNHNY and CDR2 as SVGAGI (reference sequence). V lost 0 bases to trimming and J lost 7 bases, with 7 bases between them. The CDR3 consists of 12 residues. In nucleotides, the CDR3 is TGTGCCAGCAGTTACTCGACCGGGGAGCAGTACTTC. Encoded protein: CASSYSTGEQYF.

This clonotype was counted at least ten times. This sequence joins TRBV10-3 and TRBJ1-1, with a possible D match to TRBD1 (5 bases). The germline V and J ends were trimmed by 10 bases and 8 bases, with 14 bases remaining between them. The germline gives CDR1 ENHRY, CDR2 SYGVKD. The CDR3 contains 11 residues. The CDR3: CATTAGTEAFF. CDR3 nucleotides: TGTGCCACAACCGCGGGGACCGAAGCTTTCTTT.

The CDR3 loop is CASSYEGQGIPTEAFF. In DNA form, the CDR3 reads TGTGCCAGCAGTTACGAGGGACAGGGTATCCCCACTGAAGCTTTCTTT. This chain joins TRBV6-5 and TRBJ1-1, with 9 positions matching TRBD1. The CDR3 covers 16 residues. Germline V gene lookup returns CDR1 MNHEY and CDR2 SVGAGI. The V segment lost 2 bases and the J segment 4 bases; nucleotides outside the gene matches: 8.